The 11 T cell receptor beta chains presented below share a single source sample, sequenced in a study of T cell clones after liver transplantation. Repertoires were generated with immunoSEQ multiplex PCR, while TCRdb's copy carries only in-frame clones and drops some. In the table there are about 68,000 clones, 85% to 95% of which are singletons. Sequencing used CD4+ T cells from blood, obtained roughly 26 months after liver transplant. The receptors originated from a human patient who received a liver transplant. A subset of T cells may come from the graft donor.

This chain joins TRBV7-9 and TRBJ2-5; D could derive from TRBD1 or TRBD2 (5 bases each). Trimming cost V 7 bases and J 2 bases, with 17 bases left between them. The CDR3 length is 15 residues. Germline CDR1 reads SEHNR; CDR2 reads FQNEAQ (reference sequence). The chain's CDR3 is CASTQMGDRQETQYF. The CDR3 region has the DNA TGTGCCAGCACCCAAATGGGGGATCGGCAAGAGACCCAGTACTTC.

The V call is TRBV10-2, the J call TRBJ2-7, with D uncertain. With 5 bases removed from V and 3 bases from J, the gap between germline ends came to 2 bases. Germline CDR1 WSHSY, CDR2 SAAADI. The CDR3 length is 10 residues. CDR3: CASSNYEQYF. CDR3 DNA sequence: TGCGCCAGCAGTAACTACGAGCAGTACTTC.

The DNA of the CDR3 is TGTGCCAGCAGCGATGACTACTATGGCTACACCTTC. This encodes CASSDDYYGYTF. The gene calls are TRBV7-8 and TRBJ1-2; D unclear. The CDR3 has 12 amino acids. With 5 bases removed from V and 3 bases from J, the gap between germline ends came to 7 bases. Germline CDR1 reads SGHVS; CDR2 reads FQNEAQ.

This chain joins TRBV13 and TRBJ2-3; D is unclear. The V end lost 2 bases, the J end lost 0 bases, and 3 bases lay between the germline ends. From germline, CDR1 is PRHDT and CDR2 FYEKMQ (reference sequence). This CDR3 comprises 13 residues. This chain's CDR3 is CASSLRSTDTQYF. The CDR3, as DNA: TGTGCCAGCAGCTTAAGAAGCACAGATACGCAGTATTTT.

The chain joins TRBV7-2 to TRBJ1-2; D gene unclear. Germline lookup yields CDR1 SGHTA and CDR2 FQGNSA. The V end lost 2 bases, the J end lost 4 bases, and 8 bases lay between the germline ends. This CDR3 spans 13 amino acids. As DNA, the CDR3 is TGTGCCAGCAGCTTATACGGTTCCTATGGCTACACCTTC. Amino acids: CASSLYGSYGYTF.

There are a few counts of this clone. In nucleotides, the CDR3 is TGTGCCAGCACCAGCGGGAGTCGAGAGACCCAGTACTTC. This encodes CASTSGSRETQYF. The rearrangement joins TRBV27 to TRBJ2-5; TRBD2 matches 8 bases. Germline CDR1 reads MNHEY; CDR2 reads SMNVEV (reference sequence). The CDR3 is 13 residues long. Trimming cost V 7 bases and J 4 bases; bases outside gene matches: 5.

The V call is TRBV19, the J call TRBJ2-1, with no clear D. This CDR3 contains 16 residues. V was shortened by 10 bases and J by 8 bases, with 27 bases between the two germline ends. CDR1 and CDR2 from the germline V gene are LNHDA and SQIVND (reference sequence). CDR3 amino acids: CATPSIPARPSYEQFF. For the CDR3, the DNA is TGTGCCACCCCTTCCATTCCGGCTCGTCCCTCCTATGAGCAGTTCTTC.

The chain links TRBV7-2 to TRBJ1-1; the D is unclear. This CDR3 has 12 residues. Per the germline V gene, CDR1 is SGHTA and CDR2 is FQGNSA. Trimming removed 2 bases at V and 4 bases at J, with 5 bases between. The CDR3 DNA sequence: TGTGCCAGCAGCTTATTAGGCACTGAAGCTTTCTTT. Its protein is CASSLLGTEAFF.

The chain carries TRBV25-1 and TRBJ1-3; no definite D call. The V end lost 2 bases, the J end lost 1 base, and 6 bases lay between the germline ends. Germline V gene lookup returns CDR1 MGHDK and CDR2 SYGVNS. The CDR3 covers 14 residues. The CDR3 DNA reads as TGTGCCAGCAGTGAAGAAAGGTCTGGAAACACCATATATTTT. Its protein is CASSEERSGNTIYF.

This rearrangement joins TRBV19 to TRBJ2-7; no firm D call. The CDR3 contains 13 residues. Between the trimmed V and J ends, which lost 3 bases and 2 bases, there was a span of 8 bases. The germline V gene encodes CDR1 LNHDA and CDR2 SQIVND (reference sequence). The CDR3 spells CASSIPQTYEQYF. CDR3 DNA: TGTGCCAGTAGTATTCCCCAGACCTACGAGCAGTACTTC.

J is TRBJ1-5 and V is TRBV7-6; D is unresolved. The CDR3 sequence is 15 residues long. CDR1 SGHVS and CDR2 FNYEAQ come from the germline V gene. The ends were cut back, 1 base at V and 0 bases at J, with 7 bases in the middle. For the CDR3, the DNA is TGTGCCAGCAGCTTAGTCCCGAATAGCAATCAGCCCCAGCATTTT. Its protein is CASSLVPNSNQPQHF. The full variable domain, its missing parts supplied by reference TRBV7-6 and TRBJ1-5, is GAGVSQSPRYKVTKRGQDVALRCDPISGHVSLYWYRQALGQGPEFLTYFNYEAQQDKSGLPNDRFSAERPEGSISTLTIQRTEQRDSAMYRCASSLVPNSNQPQHFGDGTRLSIL.